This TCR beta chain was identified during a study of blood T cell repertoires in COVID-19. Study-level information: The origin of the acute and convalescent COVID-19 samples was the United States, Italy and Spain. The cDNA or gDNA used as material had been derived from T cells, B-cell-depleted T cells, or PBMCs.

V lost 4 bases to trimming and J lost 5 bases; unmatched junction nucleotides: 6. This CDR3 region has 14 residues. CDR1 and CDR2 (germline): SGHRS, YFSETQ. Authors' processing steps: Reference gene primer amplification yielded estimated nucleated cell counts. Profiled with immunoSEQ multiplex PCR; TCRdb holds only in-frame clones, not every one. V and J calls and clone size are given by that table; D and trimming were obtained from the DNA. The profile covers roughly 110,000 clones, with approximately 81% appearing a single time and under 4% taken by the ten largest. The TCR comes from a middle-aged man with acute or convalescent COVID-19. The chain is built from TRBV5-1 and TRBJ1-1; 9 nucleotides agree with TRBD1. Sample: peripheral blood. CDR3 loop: CASSTRTGETEAFF. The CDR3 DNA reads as TGCGCCAGCAGCACAAGGACAGGGGAAACTGAAGCTTTCTTT.